This T cell receptor (beta chain) came from a study of blood T cell repertoires in COVID-19. About the study: Sites in the United States, Italy and Spain provided acute and convalescent COVID-19 samples.

J gave up 0 bases and V 0 bases, and 13 bases lay outside the gene matches. The germline CDR1 and CDR2 sequences are MGHRA and YSYEKL. The CDR3 totals 20 residues. Sequencing used immunoSEQ multiplex PCR; TCRdb keeps in-frame clones, though not all of them. Among some 180,000 clones listed, around 87% were seen once. This receptor was taken from a woman between 40 and 55 years old in a cohort exposed to, infected with or recovered from COVID-19 (not recorded which). Input material: PBMCs or T cells enriched from blood (not recorded which). V usage is TRBV4-1 and J usage is TRBJ2-3; 9 bases are shared with TRBD2. The CDR3 is CASSQDTRRLAVYSTDTQYF. CDR3 DNA sequence: TGCGCCAGCAGCCAAGACACTAGGAGACTAGCGGTATATAGCACAGATACGCAGTATTTT.